This T cell receptor (beta chain) was obtained from a study of cytomegalovirus exposure and HLA in healthy donors. In its sample, this clone was seen a few times. Use of 60 Vbeta and 13 Jbeta primers characterized the PCR. The data were produced by immunoSEQ multiplex PCR, yet TCRdb's version contains in-frame clones alone and is incomplete. Of around 140,000 clones listed, 82% are singletons. The V end lost 6 bases, the J end lost 0 bases, and 10 bases lay between the germline ends. The CDR3 extends over 14 amino acids. Germline loops: CDR1 MRHNA, CDR2 SNTAGT. The chain employs TRBV6-4 and TRBJ2-3; the D is unclear. The origin of this receptor is a male donor in good health and CMV-seronegative. Sequenced material: PBMCs. CDR3 bases: TGTGCCAGCAGCCTCTCAGCGAGCACAGATACGCAGTATTTT. It translates to CASSLSASTDTQYF.